Reported below is one T cell receptor (beta chain). Its antigen is as yet unknown. TCRdb keeps only in-frame clones here, not all; method: immunoSEQ multiplex PCR. The sample includes under 40,000 clones, 83% of them seen just once. This sample is part of a study of T cells in narcolepsy. Study information: Healthy controls were enrolled alongside patients with narcolepsy type 1 or type 2. Study results and limitations: Some memory CD4+ repertoires had no autoreactive clone sequences. HCRT-specific and TRIB2-specific autoreactive clonotypes appeared among same-patient CSF and blood CD4+ clonotypes.

V dropped 0 bases and J dropped 8 bases, with 12 bases sitting between them. The germline V gene has CDR1 SGHRS and CDR2 YFSETQ. This CDR3 has 14 amino acids. The chain links TRBV5-1 to TRBJ2-1; D remains unclear. The origin of this receptor is a human donor in good health. The material sequenced was memory (CD45RA-) CD4+ T cells from blood. The CDR3 sequence: CASSLGFSSDEQFF. CDR3 DNA: TGCGCCAGCAGCTTGGGGTTCTCATCCGATGAGCAGTTCTTC.